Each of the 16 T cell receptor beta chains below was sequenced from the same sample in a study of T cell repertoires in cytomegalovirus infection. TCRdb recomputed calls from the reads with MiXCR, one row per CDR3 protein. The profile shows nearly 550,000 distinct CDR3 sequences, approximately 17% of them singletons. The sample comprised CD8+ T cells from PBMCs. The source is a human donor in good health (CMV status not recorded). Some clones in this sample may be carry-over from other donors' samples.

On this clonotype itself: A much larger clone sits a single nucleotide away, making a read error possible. DNA of the CDR3: TGTGCCAGCAGCGATCATCAAGGGGGCTCTGGAAACAACATATATTTT. This codes for CASSDHQGGSGNNIYF. This sequence joins TRBV7-6 and TRBJ1-3; 7 bases align to TRBD1. Per the germline V gene, CDR1 is SGHVS and CDR2 is FNYEAQ. The CDR3 has 16 residues.

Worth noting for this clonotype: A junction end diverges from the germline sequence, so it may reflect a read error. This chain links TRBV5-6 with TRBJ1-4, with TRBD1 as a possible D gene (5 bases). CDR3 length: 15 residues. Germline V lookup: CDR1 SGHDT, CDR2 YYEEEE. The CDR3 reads CVSSQGPERVEKLFF. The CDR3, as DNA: TGTGTCAGCAGCCAGGGACCTGAGAGAGTTGAAAAACTGTTTTTT.

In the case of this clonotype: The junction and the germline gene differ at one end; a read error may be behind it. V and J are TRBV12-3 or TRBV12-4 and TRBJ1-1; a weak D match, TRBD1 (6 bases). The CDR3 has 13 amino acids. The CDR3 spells CASRPQGMVQASF. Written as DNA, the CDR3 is TGTGCCAGCAGACCACAGGGAATGGTCCAGGCTTCCTTT.

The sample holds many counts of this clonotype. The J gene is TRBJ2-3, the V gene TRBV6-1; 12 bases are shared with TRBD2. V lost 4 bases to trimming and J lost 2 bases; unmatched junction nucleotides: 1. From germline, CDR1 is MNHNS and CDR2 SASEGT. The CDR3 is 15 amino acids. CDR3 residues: CASSGTSGDTDTQYF. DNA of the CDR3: TGTGCCAGCAGTGGGACTAGCGGGGACACAGATACGCAGTATTTT.

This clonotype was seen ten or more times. CDR3: CASSLGEVQGNQPQHF. The CDR3 coding sequence is TGTGCCAGCAGCTTAGGCGAGGTCCAGGGCAATCAGCCCCAGCATTTT. The rearrangement links TRBV7-9 to TRBJ1-5; D is undetermined. The germline V gene has CDR1 SEHNR and CDR2 FQNEAQ (reference sequence). Deletions cut 1 base from V and 2 bases from J, with 12 bases between. There are 16 residues in the CDR3. Supplemented by reference TRBV7-9 and TRBJ1-5, the full variable domain reads DTGVSQNPRHKITKRGQNVTFRCDPISEHNRLYWYRQTLGQGPEFLTYFQNEAQLEKSRLLSDRFSAERPKGSFSTLEIQRTEQGDSAMYLCASSLGEVQGNQPQHFGDGTRLSIL.

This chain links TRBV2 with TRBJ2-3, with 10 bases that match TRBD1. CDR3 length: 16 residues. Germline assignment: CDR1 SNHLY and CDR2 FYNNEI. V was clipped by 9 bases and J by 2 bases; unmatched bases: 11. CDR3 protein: CASNLGQGPYTDTQYF. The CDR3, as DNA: TGTGCCAGTAATCTGGGACAGGGGCCCTACACAGATACGCAGTATTTT. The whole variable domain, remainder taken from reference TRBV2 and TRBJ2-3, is EPEVTQTPSHQVTQMGQEVILRCVPISNHLYFYWYRQILGQKVEFLVSFYNNEISEKSEIFDDQFSVERPDGSNFTLKIRSTKLEDSAMYFCASNLGQGPYTDTQYFGPGTRLTVL.

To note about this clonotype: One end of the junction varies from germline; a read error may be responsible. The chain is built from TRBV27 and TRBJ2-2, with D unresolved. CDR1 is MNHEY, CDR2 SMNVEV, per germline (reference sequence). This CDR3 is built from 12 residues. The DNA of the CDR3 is TGTGCCAGCAGCTTATTTGGGAAGAGGCTGTTTTTT. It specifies CASSLFGKRLFF.

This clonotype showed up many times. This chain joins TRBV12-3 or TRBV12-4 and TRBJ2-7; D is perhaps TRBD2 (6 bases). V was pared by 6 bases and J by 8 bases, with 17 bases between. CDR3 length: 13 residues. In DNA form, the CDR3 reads TGTGCCAGCAGCCTACCGGGACTTTACAAGCAGTACTTC. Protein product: CASSLPGLYKQYF.

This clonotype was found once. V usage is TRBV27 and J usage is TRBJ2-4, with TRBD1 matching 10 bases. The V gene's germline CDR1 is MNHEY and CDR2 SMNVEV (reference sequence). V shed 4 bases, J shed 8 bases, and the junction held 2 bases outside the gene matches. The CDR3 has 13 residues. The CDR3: CASSYGQGDIQYF. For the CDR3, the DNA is TGTGCCAGCAGTTATGGACAGGGGGACATTCAGTACTTC.

CDR3 region: CASSLVASKSGELFF. The DNA of the CDR3 is TGTGCCAGCAGCTTGGTGGCTTCGAAGTCCGGGGAGCTGTTTTTT. The chain is built from TRBV5-4 and TRBJ2-2; no clear D gene. Trimming left V 0 bases short and J 6 bases short, with 12 bases between. The length of the CDR3 is 15 residues. The V gene's germline CDR1 is SGHNT and CDR2 YYREEE (reference sequence).

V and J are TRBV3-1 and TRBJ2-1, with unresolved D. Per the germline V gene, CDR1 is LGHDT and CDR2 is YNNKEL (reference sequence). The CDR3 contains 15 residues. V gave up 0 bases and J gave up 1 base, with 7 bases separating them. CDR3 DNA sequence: TGTGCCAGCAGCCAAGAACCCACTTCCTACAATGAGCAGTTCTTC. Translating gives CASSQEPTSYNEQFF.

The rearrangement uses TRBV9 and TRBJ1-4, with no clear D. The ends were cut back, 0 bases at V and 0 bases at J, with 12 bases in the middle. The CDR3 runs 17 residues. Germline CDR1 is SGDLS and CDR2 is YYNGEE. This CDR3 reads CASSVGEAQPTNEKLFF. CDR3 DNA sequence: TGTGCCAGCAGCGTAGGAGAGGCCCAACCAACTAATGAAAAACTGTTTTTT.

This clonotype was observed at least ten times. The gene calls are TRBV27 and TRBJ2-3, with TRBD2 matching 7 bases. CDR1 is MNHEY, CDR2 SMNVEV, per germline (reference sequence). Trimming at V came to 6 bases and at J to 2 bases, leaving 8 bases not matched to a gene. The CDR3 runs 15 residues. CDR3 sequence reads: CASRKGDYLTDTQYF. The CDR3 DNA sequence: TGTGCCAGCAGGAAAGGGGACTACCTCACAGATACGCAGTATTTT.

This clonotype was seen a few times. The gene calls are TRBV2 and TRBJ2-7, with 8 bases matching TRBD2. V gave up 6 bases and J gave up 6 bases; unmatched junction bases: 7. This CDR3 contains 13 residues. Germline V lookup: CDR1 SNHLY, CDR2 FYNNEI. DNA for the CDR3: TGTGCCAGCAGCGGACTAGCAGGTTCCGAGCAGTACTTC. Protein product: CASSGLAGSEQYF. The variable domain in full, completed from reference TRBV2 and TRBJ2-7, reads EPEVTQTPSHQVTQMGQEVILRCVPISNHLYFYWYRQILGQKVEFLVSFYNNEISEKSEIFDDQFSVERPDGSNFTLKIRSTKLEDSAMYFCASSGLAGSEQYFGPGTRLTVT.

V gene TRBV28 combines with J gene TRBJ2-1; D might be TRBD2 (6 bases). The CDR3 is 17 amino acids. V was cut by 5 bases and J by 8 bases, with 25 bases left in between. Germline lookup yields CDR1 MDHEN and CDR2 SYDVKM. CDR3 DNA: TGTGCCAGCAGTCCTCGCCTCCGCGGGGTTCTGGCGGATGAGCAGTTCTTC. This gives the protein CASSPRLRGVLADEQFF.

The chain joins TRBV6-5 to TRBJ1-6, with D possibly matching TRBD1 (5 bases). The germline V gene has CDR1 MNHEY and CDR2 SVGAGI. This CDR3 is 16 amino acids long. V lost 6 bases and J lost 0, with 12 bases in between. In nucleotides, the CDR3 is TGTGCCAGCAGAACGACAGAGAGCTCCTATAATTCACCCCTCCACTTT. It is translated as CASRTTESSYNSPLHF.